The 8 T cell receptor beta chains below were found in one sample sequenced in a study of blood T cell repertoires in COVID-19. Measured with immunoSEQ multiplex PCR; TCRdb has only the in-frame clones, and not every one. The data hold 70,000 to 85,000 clones, with roughly nine tenths observed a single time. Sequences were obtained from peripheral blood. Receptors were obtained from a human donor in a cohort sampled during active COVID-19.

The chain joins TRBV19 to TRBJ1-5, with 9 bases fitting TRBD1. The CDR3 sequence is 15 residues long. Germline V gives CDR1 LNHDA, CDR2 SQIVND (reference sequence). V lost 7 bases and J lost 4; bases outside the gene matches: 8. CDR3 coding DNA: TGTGCCAGTAAGGGACAGGGTGTTTGGAATCAGCCCCAGCATTTT. Protein product: CASKGQGVWNQPQHF.

V usage is TRBV18 and J usage is TRBJ1-3, with 7 bases identical to TRBD1. J was trimmed by 3 bases and V by 3 bases; bases with no gene match: 8. The CDR3 runs 16 residues. CDR1 KGHSH and CDR2 LQKENI come from the germline V gene. The CDR3 loop reads CASSPGQPEDGNTIYF. The CDR3 DNA reads as TGTGCCAGCTCACCGGGACAGCCTGAAGATGGAAACACCATATATTTT.

The chain carries TRBV7-2 and TRBJ1-6; D uncertain. Looked up from germline, CDR1 is SGHTA and CDR2 is FQGNSA. CDR3 length: 13 amino acids. V was pared by 3 bases and J by 12 bases, with 12 bases between. The CDR3 DNA reads TGTGCCAGCAGCTTCTACAGTTCTCGACCCCTCCACTTT. It yields the protein CASSFYSSRPLHF.

The CDR3 is CASSLAGQNYGYTF. In DNA form, the CDR3 reads TGCGCCAGCAGCTTGGCGGGACAGAACTATGGCTACACCTTC. V usage is TRBV5-1 and J usage is TRBJ1-2, with 7 nucleotides matching TRBD1. The CDR3 totals 14 residues. Per the germline V gene, CDR1 is SGHRS and CDR2 is YFSETQ. Trimming cost V 0 bases and J 2 bases; bases outside gene matches: 1.

The chain is built from TRBV5-1 and TRBJ2-3; 7 positions match TRBD2. The CDR3 sequence is 14 residues long. Germline CDR1 SGHRS, CDR2 YFSETQ. V trimming: 4 bases; J trimming: 2 bases; junction bases outside the gene matches: 4. The DNA for the CDR3 is TGCGCCAGCAGCCGGGAGGTCAACACAGATACGCAGTATTTT. Its translation is CASSREVNTDTQYF.

The V gene is TRBV6-6, the J gene TRBJ2-3; 10 nucleotides agree with TRBD2. The germline V gene encodes CDR1 MNHNY and CDR2 SVGAGI (reference sequence). V was pared by 5 bases and J by 1 base, with 6 bases of the junction left unmatched. CDR3 length equals 16 residues. The CDR3 spells CASSATGLAGTDTQYF. CDR3 DNA sequence: TGTGCCAGCAGTGCGACCGGACTAGCGGGCACAGATACGCAGTATTTT.

The chain uses TRBV28 and TRBJ2-1; 12 positions agree with TRBD2. This CDR3 spans 15 amino acids. The trim removed 5 bases at V and 7 bases at J, leaving 6 bases unmatched. Germline V gene data show CDR1 as MDHEN and CDR2 as SYDVKM. CDR3 nucleotides: TGTGCCAGCAGTCGACGACTAGCGGGAGCAAATGAGCAGTTCTTC. Translated, it gives CASSRRLAGANEQFF.

This clone was counted once. The genes are TRBV21-1 and TRBJ2-2; the tabulated D call, TRBD1, remains unverified against the DNA. TRBV21-1 has pseudogene status. The CDR3 has 17 amino acids. The CDR3 nucleotides are TGTGCCAGCACCGGGGACAGGGGGCGGACGAACACCGGGGAGCTGTTTTTT. The encoded protein is CASTGDRGRTNTGELFF.